Following are 14 T cell receptor beta chains from one sample sequenced in a study of TIL therapy for anti-PD-1-resistant metastatic lung cancer. The libraries were made with immunoSEQ v3. Sequenced by immunoSEQ multiplex PCR; TCRdb stores in-frame clones only, minus some. The sample has 45,000 to 60,000 clones; 71% are singletons. The time point: pre-treatment sample, taken before nivolumab and TIL therapy. Tumor tissue came from excised metastases, mostly pleural nodules or supraclavicular lymph nodes. The sample here was tumor tissue, taken at baseline. These receptors all come from a person aged 25 to 79 with non-small cell lung cancer.

The V and J genes are TRBV28 and TRBJ1-5; D not resolved. The CDR3 sequence is 11 residues long. V was pared by 2 bases and J by 7 bases, with 3 bases between. Germline V lookup: CDR1 MDHEN, CDR2 SYDVKM. This CDR3 is CASSLGQPQHF. The CDR3 DNA reads TGTGCCAGCAGTTTAGGGCAGCCCCAGCATTTT. Full variable domain (outside the CDR3, taken from reference TRBV28 and TRBJ1-5): DVKVTQSSRYLVKRTGEKVFLECVQDMDHENMFWYRQDPGLGLRLIYFSYDVKMKEKGDIPEGYSVSREKKERFSLILESASTNQTSMYLCASSLGQPQHFGDGTRLSIL.

The genes are TRBV7-9 and TRBJ2-1; 7 bases match TRBD2. Germline V gene lookup returns CDR1 SEHNR and CDR2 FQNEAQ (reference sequence). V shed 2 bases and J 6 bases; nucleotides not matched to a gene: 4. CDR3 size: 14 residues. The CDR3 region is CASSLSGAGNEQFF. The CDR3 DNA is TGTGCCAGCAGCTTAAGCGGGGCGGGCAATGAGCAGTTCTTC.

The gene calls are TRBV7-2 and TRBJ1-6, with D perhaps TRBD1 (5 bases). Trimming left V 1 base short and J 6 bases short, with 13 bases between. The CDR3 loop spans 16 amino acids. CDR1 and CDR2 from the germline V gene are SGHTA and FQGNSA. CDR3 sequence (DNA): TGTGCCAGCAGCTTAGAATGGGGGGACCTTAATTCACCCCTCCACTTT. Translated: CASSLEWGDLNSPLHF.

The gene calls are TRBV5-1 and TRBJ1-4, with 11 positions matching TRBD1. Looked up from germline, CDR1 is SGHRS and CDR2 is YFSETQ. There are 15 residues in the CDR3. V gave up 4 bases and J gave up 8 bases; unmatched junction bases: 7. Here the CDR3 DNA reads TGCGCCAGCAGCCAGCTGGACAGGGGGCGAGAAAAACTGTTTTTT. Its protein product is CASSQLDRGREKLFF.

The chain recombines TRBV7-9 with TRBJ1-2, with 7 bases fitting TRBD1. Looked up from germline, CDR1 is SEHNR and CDR2 is FQNEAQ (reference sequence). V trimming: 3 bases; J trimming: 5 bases; junction bases outside the gene matches: 9. This CDR3 region has 15 residues. The CDR3: CASSLETGMGYGYTF. The DNA of the CDR3 is TGTGCCAGCAGCTTGGAGACAGGGATGGGTTATGGCTACACCTTC.

CDR3 nucleotides: TGTGCCAGCAGCTTAGAACTAGCGGGAGGGTCCTCCTACAATGAGCAGTTCTTC. Encoded protein: CASSLELAGGSSYNEQFF. The V call is TRBV7-8, the J call TRBJ2-1, with 13 positions matching TRBD2. The J segment lost 0 bases and the V segment lost 1 base, leaving 3 bases of the junction unmatched. Per germline, CDR1 SGHVS and CDR2 FQNEAQ. The CDR3 has 18 residues. Looking up the rest from reference TRBV7-8 and TRBJ2-1 gives the full variable domain: GAGVSQSPRYKVAKRGQDVALRCDPISGHVSLFWYQQALGQGPEFLTYFQNEAQLDKSGLPSDRFFAERPEGSVSTLKIQRTQQEDSAVYLCASSLELAGGSSYNEQFFGPGTRLTVL.

The V call is TRBV28, the J call TRBJ2-1, with TRBD2 matching over 10 bases. The V segment lost 5 bases and the J segment 9 bases; nucleotides outside the gene matches: 4. This CDR3 is built from 13 residues. Germline CDR1 is MDHEN and CDR2 is SYDVKM. The CDR3 region is CASSPAGGLEQFF. In nucleotides, the CDR3 is TGTGCCAGCAGTCCAGCGGGAGGGCTTGAGCAGTTCTTC. Drawing the rest from reference TRBV28 and TRBJ2-1, the complete variable domain is DVKVTQSSRYLVKRTGEKVFLECVQDMDHENMFWYRQDPGLGLRLIYFSYDVKMKEKGDIPEGYSVSREKKERFSLILESASTNQTSMYLCASSPAGGLEQFFGPGTRLTVL.

The CDR3 region has the DNA TGTGCCAGCAGCTTACCGACGGGGGCGCGCACCGGGGAGCTGTTTTTT. It yields the protein CASSLPTGARTGELFF. The J gene is TRBJ2-2, the V gene TRBV5-8; D may be TRBD1 or TRBD2 (6 bases each). V was trimmed by 2 bases and J by 4 bases, leaving 15 bases between them. Looked up from germline, CDR1 is SGHTS and CDR2 is YDEGEE. This CDR3 is built from 16 residues.

The chain employs TRBV29-1 and TRBJ2-3, with TRBD2 identical over 11 bases. This CDR3 has 18 residues. Trimming cost V 0 bases and J 2 bases; bases outside gene matches: 10. Per germline, CDR1 SQVTM and CDR2 ANQGSEA. CDR3 residues: CSVEDFPLAGAYTDTQYF. The CDR3 DNA reads TGCAGCGTTGAAGATTTCCCACTAGCGGGGGCTTACACAGATACGCAGTATTTT.

This clone was picked up a small number of times. The genes are TRBV5-1 and TRBJ1-2; TRBD1 is a possible D gene (6 bases). Looked up from germline, CDR1 is SGHRS and CDR2 is YFSETQ. V was shortened by 1 base and J by 3 bases, with 7 bases between the two germline ends. The CDR3 covers 13 residues. The CDR3 nucleotides read TGCGCCAGCAGCTTGCACAGGGACTATGGCTACACCTTC. This gives the protein CASSLHRDYGYTF.

Only a few counts were recorded for this clone. The chain carries TRBV7-8 and TRBJ2-1, with unresolved D. Trimming stripped 5 bases from V and 0 bases from J, with 14 bases between. The CDR3 length is 16 residues. Germline CDR1 SGHVS, CDR2 FQNEAQ. This CDR3 reads CASSANPQGSYNEQFF. CDR3 nucleotides: TGTGCCAGCAGCGCAAACCCTCAAGGCTCCTACAATGAGCAGTTCTTC.

This chain connects TRBV7-2 to TRBJ1-2; D not certain. The germline V and J ends were trimmed by 2 bases and 8 bases, with 15 bases remaining between them. The CDR3 totals 14 residues. Germline V gives CDR1 SGHTA, CDR2 FQGNSA. This CDR3 is CASSLKEFGIGYTF. CDR3 DNA sequence: TGTGCCAGCAGCTTAAAGGAGTTTGGGATAGGCTACACCTTC.

The rearrangement joins TRBV9 to TRBJ2-2; the D is unclear. The CDR3 totals 16 residues. CDR1 and CDR2 (germline): SGDLS, YYNGEE. Trimming took 2 bases from V and 2 from J, leaving 13 bases between them. The CDR3 DNA is TGTGCCAGCAGCGTTTCAGGTCTGCACAACACCGGGGAGCTGTTTTTT. Translating gives CASSVSGLHNTGELFF.

V is TRBV5-6 and J is TRBJ2-1, with 14 bases aligning to TRBD2. CDR1 and CDR2 from the germline V gene are SGHDT and YYEEEE. CDR3 length: 16 amino acids. J gave up 9 bases and V 2 bases, and 7 bases lay outside the gene matches. CDR3 DNA sequence: TGTGCCAGCAGCTTATATCCGGGACTAGCGGGAGTTGAGCAGTTCTTC. It yields the protein CASSLYPGLAGVEQFF.